The T cell receptor beta chain under discussion was sequenced for a study of T cell responses to AZD1222 COVID-19 vaccine (dated by TCRdb to the early 2020s). Notes on the research overall: AZD1222 recipients whose second dose came at about 4 weeks and those whose second dose came at about 12 weeks were combined into one group, since spike-specific TCR depth and breadth did not differ between the two schedules. A total of approximately 250 trial participants underwent TCR sequencing, of whom roughly 210 had received two doses of AZD1222 and 26 had received two doses of the MenACWY control vaccine. Trial participants were enrolled into age subgroups of 18-55, 56-69 and 70-plus years, which contained approximately 150, 30 and 60 TCR-sequenced participants, respectively. Beyond this particular receptor, the publication reports: Because no samples from the day 14 peak response were available, repertoires could be characterized only after the peak T cell response. Epitopes outside the regions mutated in the B.1.351 and B.1.1.7 variants were reportedly recognized by nearly half of the unique spike-specific TCRs. Most participants were white British and females outnumbered males, and the authors suggested that clonal diversity may have been underestimated. After two AZD1222 doses, both the breadth and the depth of spike-specific TCRs were significantly higher than at day 0 and than in MenACWY recipients. CD4 TCRs associated with the vaccine covered the entire spike protein, and the dominant responses were in regions 160-218 and 743-854. In the small 56-69-year group, the increase in depth fell short of significance, most likely because of low power. Conclusions about previously exposed vaccinees were limited because only six AZD1222 recipients were SARS-CoV-2 seropositive at baseline.

The CDR3 regions of human TCRbeta chains were subjected to immunosequencing. The authors' pipeline ran thus. TCRs in the repertoires were matched against a reference library of SARS-CoV-2-specific TCRs that had been generated with the MIRA antigen-specificity platform. Breadth meant the fraction of unique TCRs that were SARS-CoV-2-associated, whereas depth meant the fraction of total T cells that were SARS-CoV-2-associated. Each spike-specific TCR was assigned to its reactive spike region and to a CD4 or CD8 class using the MIRA data. Log10-transformed breadth and depth values were compared by one-way ANOVA with Sidak's multiple comparisons tests. TCRdb took over this immuneACCESS table, retaining in-frame rearrangements with V and J assigned. Such tables are incomplete; in checked studies, under half of the missing clones stem from an unresolved V gene, and the remainder is unexplained. V, J and clone size are those of that table, while D and trimming were read from the DNA. The sample profile shows under 150,000 clones; around nine tenths of them were found once. The ten largest clones represent roughly 6% of the sample.

This clone was recorded only once. No antigen is known for it. The sample holds no much larger clone one base away, and base qualities are not on file. The label giving this sample's time point can be read as: baseline before first vaccination. Samples from vaccinated people were obtained from the UK trials COV001 and COV002, which included a single-blind randomized controlled phase 2/3 trial of AZD1222 (ChAdOx1 nCoV-19) in healthy adults. Trial participant PBMC samples were collected at day 0 and day 28 after the second dose for TCRbeta chain sequencing. Including the terminal cysteine and phenylalanine, the CDR3 comprises 15 residues. The kept DNA is CDR3 alone, 45 bases in frame from the first base. Sequences KGHDR (CDR1) and SFDVKD (CDR2) are obtained from the germline V gene. Trimming at the junction amounts to 1 base on V and 3 bases on J, and the germline ends lie 11 bases apart.

The origin of this receptor is an adult in good health. This specimen was peripheral blood, taken on day 0 of AZD1222 vaccination. The chain is made from TRBV24-1 and TRBJ2-5; D gene: possibly TRBD2, on 5 matching bases. The CDR3 loop reads CATSDFDGIKETQYF. In nucleotides, the sequence is TGTGCCACCAGTGATTTTGACGGGATAAAAGAGACCCAGTACTTC.